This T cell receptor (beta chain) was identified during a study of shared clonotypes between healthy human individuals. The overall study: CD8 memory received one plate per donor, CD8 naive two, CD4 memory three and CD4 naive three.

CD45RO-negative cells were positively selected for CCR7, leaving out terminally differentiated effector memory CD45RA+ cells. Concerning this clone itself: Its target is unknown.

Evenly divided among several immunoSEQ plates was the genomic DNA of each subset. Libraries were prepared by immunoSEQ multiplex PCR; TCRdb keeps only in-frame clonotypes and omits some of them. This sample has about 2 million clones, with roughly 95% found just once. Study-wide results and caveats: Among donors, clonotype sharing was expected to be affected by sequencing depth. With four donors compared, around 5% of naive CD4 clonotypes were shared.

This receptor was taken from a man aged 18 to 29 in good health. Sequencing was carried out using naive CD8+ T cells sorted from blood.

The CDR3 here is CASSLLGRGELFF. For the CDR3, the DNA is TGTGCCAGCAGTTTATTAGGACGGGGGGAGCTGTTTTTT. This sequence joins TRBV27 and TRBJ2-2; D call uncertain. Trimming shortened V by 1 base and J by 8 bases, and 8 bases separated the two germline ends. The CDR3 extends over 13 amino acids. CDR1 MNHEY and CDR2 SMNVEV come from the germline V gene (reference sequence).